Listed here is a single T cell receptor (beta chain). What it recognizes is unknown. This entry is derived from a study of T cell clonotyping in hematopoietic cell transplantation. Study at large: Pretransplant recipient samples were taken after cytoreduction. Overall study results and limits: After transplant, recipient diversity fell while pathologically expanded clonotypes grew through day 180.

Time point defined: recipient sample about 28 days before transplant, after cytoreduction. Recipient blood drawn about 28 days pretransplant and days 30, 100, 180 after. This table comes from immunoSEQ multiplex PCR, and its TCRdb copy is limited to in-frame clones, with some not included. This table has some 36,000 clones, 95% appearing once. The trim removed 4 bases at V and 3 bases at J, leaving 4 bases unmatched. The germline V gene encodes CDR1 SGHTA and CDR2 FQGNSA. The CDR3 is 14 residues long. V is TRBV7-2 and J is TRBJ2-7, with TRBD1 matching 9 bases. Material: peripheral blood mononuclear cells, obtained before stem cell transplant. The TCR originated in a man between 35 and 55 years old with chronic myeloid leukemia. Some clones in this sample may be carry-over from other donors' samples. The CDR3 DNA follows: TGTGCCAGCAGCTCCGGACAGGGGTTCTACGAGCAGTACTTC. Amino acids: CASSSGQGFYEQYF.